What follows are 10 T cell receptor beta chains derived from one specimen sequenced in a study of blood T cell repertoires in COVID-19. Generated by immunoSEQ multiplex PCR, the TCRdb table keeps only in-frame clones and is missing some. The data contain 350,000 to 450,000 clones, more than 70% of them singletons. The specimen was peripheral blood. Every receptor here comes from a man aged 40-49 years with acute or convalescent COVID-19.

The V gene is TRBV2, the J gene TRBJ1-3; TRBD1 might be the D (6 bases). The CDR3 is 14 residues long. Trimming removed 7 bases from V and 2 bases from J, with 12 bases in between. The germline V gene has CDR1 SNHLY and CDR2 FYNNEI. CDR3 bases: TGTGCCAGCAAACGGGGACAAGCTGGAAACACCATATATTTT. Its translation is CASKRGQAGNTIYF. The whole variable domain, filled in from reference TRBV2 and TRBJ1-3, reads EPEVTQTPSHQVTQMGQEVILRCVPISNHLYFYWYRQILGQKVEFLVSFYNNEISEKSEIFDDQFSVERPDGSNFTLKIRSTKLEDSAMYFCASKRGQAGNTIYFGEGSWLTVV.

This clone showed up just a few times. This chain links TRBV7-2 with TRBJ1-1, with TRBD1 as a possible D gene (6 bases). The CDR3 sequence is 14 residues long. With 1 base removed from V and 11 bases from J, the gap between germline ends came to 17 bases. The germline V gene has CDR1 SGHTA and CDR2 FQGNSA. The chain's CDR3 is CASSLDWQGQTAFF. The CDR3 DNA sequence: TGTGCCAGCAGCTTAGATTGGCAGGGGCAGACGGCTTTCTTT.

This clone appeared a few times. DNA of the CDR3: TGTGCCAGCTCACCAACCGGGACAGTCTATGGCTACACCTTC. Translation gives CASSPTGTVYGYTF. The chain couples TRBV18 to TRBJ1-2; 7 positions agree with TRBD1. The CDR3 runs to 14 residues. Trimming took 2 bases from V and 4 from J; bases not matched to a gene: 4. The germline V gene has CDR1 KGHSH and CDR2 LQKENI.

This chain links TRBV3-1 (or the pseudogene TRBV3-2) with TRBJ2-3; the match to TRBD2 covers 8 bases. V trimming: 0 bases; J trimming: 4 bases; junction bases outside the gene matches: 3. CDR1 LGHDT and CDR2 YNNKEL come from the germline V gene (reference sequence). This CDR3 has 15 residues. The DNA for the CDR3 is TGTGCCAGCAGCCAAGAATGGCGGGGGGCAGATACGCAGTATTTT. Amino acid sequence: CASSQEWRGADTQYF.

The rearrangement links TRBV6-5 to TRBJ1-2; maybe TRBD1 (6 bases). V was cut by 0 bases and J by 8 bases, with 10 bases left in between. Germline V gene data show CDR1 as MNHEY and CDR2 as SVGAGI. The CDR3 consists of 13 residues. The CDR3 sequence is CASSYSQRGGYTF. CDR3 nucleotide sequence: TGTGCCAGCAGTTACTCCCAGAGGGGGGGCTACACCTTC.

CDR3 amino acids: CASSLSGVYGYTF. The CDR3 DNA sequence: TGTGCCAGCAGTTTATCAGGGGTCTATGGCTACACCTTC. The rearrangement links TRBV27 to TRBJ1-2, with D maybe TRBD1 (5 bases). With 0 bases removed from V and 4 bases from J, the gap between germline ends came to 6 bases. The CDR3 has 13 residues. From germline, CDR1 is MNHEY and CDR2 SMNVEV (reference sequence).

The chain carries TRBV5-1 and TRBJ2-3; TRBD2 matches 10 bases. The J segment lost 1 base and the V segment lost 6 bases, leaving 2 bases of the junction unmatched. This CDR3 is built from 14 residues. Per the germline V gene, CDR1 is SGHRS and CDR2 is YFSETQ. The CDR3 DNA reads TGCGCCAGCACCAGCGGGGGGGGCACAGATACGCAGTATTTT. Translation gives CASTSGGGTDTQYF.

V usage is TRBV25-1 and J usage is TRBJ2-3; TRBD2 aligns across 9 bases. The CDR3 covers 13 residues. Germline values: CDR1 MGHDK, CDR2 SYGVNS. The V segment lost 7 bases and the J segment 6 bases; nucleotides outside the gene matches: 5. This chain's CDR3 is CASNAGGHDTQYF. Written as DNA, the CDR3 is TGTGCCAGCAACGCGGGAGGGCACGATACGCAGTATTTT.

This sequence joins TRBV6-5 and TRBJ2-2; D unclear. This CDR3 is 16 amino acids long. The germline V gene has CDR1 MNHEY and CDR2 SVGAGI. With 3 bases removed from V and 0 bases from J, the gap between germline ends came to 11 bases. The CDR3: CASSYLNRANTGELFF. The CDR3 DNA follows: TGTGCCAGCAGTTATTTAAACCGAGCGAACACCGGGGAGCTGTTTTTT.

The rearrangement links TRBV12-3 or TRBV12-4 to TRBJ1-2; TRBD1 matches 8 bases. The CDR3 is made up of 13 amino acids. J was trimmed by 6 bases and V by 5 bases; bases with no gene match: 5. The CDR3 DNA follows: TGTGCCAGCAGTGTGGGACAGGTCGATGGCTACACCTTC. It yields the protein CASSVGQVDGYTF.